This TCR beta chain was identified during a study of blood T cell repertoires in COVID-19. This clone was seen more than once but under ten times. Method: immunoSEQ multiplex PCR; TCRdb's copy keeps in-frame clones and lacks some. The sample has hundreds of thousands of clones, around 85% seen once; the top ten hold about 10%. This TCR was recovered from an elderly man with acute or convalescent COVID-19. Sequencing used peripheral blood.

CDR3 coding DNA: TGTGCCAGTATAAGCCCTGTCACTGAAGCTTTCTTT. Translating gives CASISPVTEAFF. The J gene is TRBJ1-1, the V gene TRBV7-2; D call uncertain. The germline V gene encodes CDR1 SGHTA and CDR2 FQGNSA. The CDR3 totals 12 residues. The V end lost 9 bases, the J end lost 4 bases, and 12 bases lay between the germline ends.